This T cell receptor (beta chain) is from a study of blood T cell repertoires in COVID-19. Germline assignment: CDR1 LNHDA and CDR2 SQIVND (reference sequence). This CDR3 is 17 amino acids long. Trimming cost V 1 base and J 3 bases, with 19 bases left between them. Method: immunoSEQ multiplex PCR; TCRdb's copy keeps in-frame clones and lacks some. The table shows 300,000 to 350,000 clones, with around 91% occurring only once. The sequenced sample consisted of PBMCs or T cells enriched from blood (not recorded which). The sequence derives from a woman aged 18-29 years with acute COVID-19. V usage is TRBV19 and J usage is TRBJ2-7; maybe TRBD1 (5 bases). The CDR3, as DNA: TGTGCCAGTAGTATAGCCCAAACAGGAGACCTTTACTACGAGCAGTACTTC. Protein: CASSIAQTGDLYYEQYF.